The T cell receptor beta chain described here comes from a study of blood T cell repertoires in COVID-19. Across the study: T cells, B-cell-depleted T cells, or PBMCs provided the cDNA or gDNA that served as material.

In the study's own analysis: The assay estimated nucleated cells by amplifying reference gene primers. Sequencing used immunoSEQ multiplex PCR; TCRdb keeps in-frame clones, though not all of them. From that table come the V and J calls and clone size; the DNA was used to work out D and trimming. The table records about 390,000 clones, 87% of them present only once. This clone was observed once. The CDR3 is made up of 14 amino acids. Between the trimmed V and J ends, which lost 4 bases and 1 base, there was a span of 10 bases. Germline V gene data show CDR1 as LGHDT and CDR2 as YNNKEL (reference sequence).

This chain joins TRBV3-1 (or the pseudogene TRBV3-2) and TRBJ1-1; D gene ambiguous. Sequences were obtained from peripheral blood. This receptor was identified in a woman aged 55-75 years with COVID-19, enrolled during active disease. The CDR3 DNA is TGTGCCAGCAGCCTCGGAGACCGGAACACTGAAGCTTTCTTT. It yields the protein CASSLGDRNTEAFF.